One and the same sample provided the 6 T cell receptor beta chains below, sequenced in a study of blood T cell repertoires in COVID-19 (dated by TCRdb to 2020 to 2021). Library method: the immunoSEQ multiplex PCR assay. This is the immuneACCESS table as TCRdb keeps it, with only in-frame sequences that have V and J called. A part of the clones is gone; compared with another copy, unresolved V genes explain less than half, and the rest is unexplained. For this sample there are roughly 9,600 clones; about 81% appear just once. The top ten constitute roughly 24% of the sample. Specimen: peripheral blood. The receptors derive from a man between 60 and 75 years old with active COVID-19.

The rearrangement links TRBV9 to TRBJ2-7; a weak D match, TRBD1 (6 bases). In germline, CDR1 is SGDLS, CDR2 YYNGEE. The CDR3 is 15 residues long. V lost 0 bases, J lost 2 bases, and 12 bases lay in between. Here the CDR3 DNA reads TGTGCCAGCAGCGTAGGGGGGACAACCGCCTACGAGCAGTACTTC. Translation gives CASSVGGTTAYEQYF.

J is TRBJ2-2 and V is TRBV6-5, with TRBD1 identical over 7 bases. Per germline, CDR1 MNHEY and CDR2 SVGAGI. The CDR3 has 15 amino acids. Trimming removed 6 bases from V and 0 bases from J; junction bases left unmatched: 4. The DNA for the CDR3 is TGTGCCAGCAGATTAGGGGGCGCGAACACCGGGGAGCTGTTTTTT. Translating it yields CASRLGGANTGELFF.

V is TRBV25-1 and J is TRBJ2-7; TRBD2 aligns across 11 bases. Trimming cost V 1 base and J 3 bases; bases outside gene matches: 5. The CDR3 is 16 amino acids. The germline V gene encodes CDR1 MGHDK and CDR2 SYGVNS. The CDR3 loop is CASSELGLAGGYEQYF. The DNA of the CDR3 is TGTGCCAGCAGTGAATTAGGGCTAGCGGGAGGCTACGAGCAGTACTTC.

The sample holds one count of this clone. V gene TRBV7-2 combines with J gene TRBJ1-3; D not resolved. Germline assignment: CDR1 SGHTA and CDR2 FQGNSA. The CDR3 length is 16 residues. Trimming took off 1 base at V and 3 bases at J, with 13 bases between the two ends. The CDR3 DNA is TGTGCCAGCAGCTTAGTTCCGGGTAATAATGGAAACACCATATATTTT. Translated: CASSLVPGNNGNTIYF. Drawing the rest from reference TRBV7-2 and TRBJ1-3, the complete variable domain is GAGVSQSPSNKVTEKGKDVELRCDPISGHTALYWYRQSLGQGLEFLIYFQGNSAPDKSGLPSDRFSAERTGGSVSTLTIQRTQQEDSAVYLCASSLVPGNNGNTIYFGEGSWLTVV.

This clone showed up just a few times. This chain uses TRBV6-6 with TRBJ1-4; 11 bases match TRBD1. J lost 7 bases, V lost 6 bases, and 7 bases had no gene match. Germline V gene sequence: CDR1 MNHNY, CDR2 SVGAGI (reference sequence). CDR3 length equals 15 residues. The CDR3 sequence is CASSAGTGGFEKLFF. CDR3 in DNA: TGTGCCAGCAGCGCCGGGACAGGGGGGTTTGAAAAACTGTTTTTT.

The gene calls are TRBV28 and TRBJ2-7, with D tentatively TRBD1 (6 bases). There are 12 residues in the CDR3. Trimming stripped 7 bases from V and 6 bases from J, with 13 bases between. Germline CDR1 MDHEN, CDR2 SYDVKM. CDR3 nucleotide sequence: TGTGCCAGCACCACACAGGGTTTCGAGCAGTACTTC. Encoded protein: CASTTQGFEQYF.